This TCR beta chain was found in a study of shared clonotypes between healthy human individuals. General study findings and limits: Among the subsets, naive ones generally showed larger estimated richness than memory ones. Against clonotypes common to all four donors, non-shared ones had lower generation probabilities.

Cells designated naive CD8 were CD45RO-negative and were positively selected for CCR7, with terminally differentiated effector memory CD45RA+ cells excluded. Genomic DNA of each subset was evenly split across several immunoSEQ plates. Sequencing used immunoSEQ multiplex PCR; TCRdb keeps in-frame clones, though not all of them. The sample lists about 2,200,000 clones; under 95% were seen once. A remark on this clone: Its antigen is unknown.

The CDR3 spans 14 residues. Germline V lookup: CDR1 SEHNR, CDR2 FQNEAQ (reference sequence). Trimming took 7 bases from V and 10 from J; bases not matched to a gene: 12. The clonotype comes from a man aged 18-30 years in good health. Some clones in this sample may be carry-over from other donors' samples. Sequencing was carried out using naive CD8+ T cells from PBMCs. The chain has TRBV7-9 and TRBJ2-1, with 8 positions matching TRBD1. CDR3 in DNA: TGTGCCAGCACCACACTTGGGACAGGCGGGGAGCAGTTCTTC. It is translated as CASTTLGTGGEQFF.